Shown below are 15 T cell receptor beta chains from a single sample sequenced in a study of response to subunit inactivated influenza vaccine. From the RT-PCR reads, TCRdb called clonotypes with MiXCR, one entry per CDR3 protein. The sample yields more than 400,000 distinct CDR3 sequences, around 7.7% seen once. Source: PBMCs from blood, taken less than 30 months after vaccination. These receptors were obtained from a man in his fifties or sixties who received an inactivated influenza vaccine.

For this clonotype: This may come from a read error, since a much larger clone is one base off. The V gene is TRBV19, the J gene TRBJ2-1; possibly TRBD2 for D (6 bases). The CDR3 has 14 amino acids. Per the germline V gene, CDR1 is LNHDA and CDR2 is SQIVND (reference sequence). CDR3 sequence (DNA): TGTGCCAGTAGTATAGCGGGAGTAGACAATGCGCAGTTCTTC. Translation gives CASSIAGVDNAQFF. Using reference TRBV19 and TRBJ2-1 for the parts outside the CDR3, the full variable domain is DGGITQSPKYLFRKEGQNVTLSCEQNLNHDAMYWYRQDPGQGLRLIYYSQIVNDFQKGDIAEGYSVSREKKESFPLTVTSAQKNPTAFYLCASSIAGVDNAQFFGPGTRLTVL.

There are a few counts of this clonotype. The gene calls are TRBV30 and TRBJ1-1, with 7 nucleotides matching TRBD1. Losses at the gene ends were 0 bases for V and 3 bases for J; bases not matched to a gene: 4. The CDR3 loop spans 14 amino acids. The germline CDR1 and CDR2 sequences are GTSNPN and SVGIG (reference sequence). For the CDR3, the DNA is TGTGCCTGGAGTGTACAGGGGTTGGACACTGAAGCTTTCTTT. Translating it yields CAWSVQGLDTEAFF.

This clonotype was seen more than once but under ten times. The V and J genes are TRBV6-2 or TRBV6-3 and TRBJ1-1, with a tentative D call TRBD1 (5 bases). Germline assignment: CDR1 MNHEY and CDR2 SVGEGT. The V and J ends lost 2 bases and 4 bases respectively, with 14 bases between them. This CDR3 has 15 amino acids. The CDR3 reads CASSYNQGVGTEAFF. CDR3 coding DNA: TGTGCCAGCAGTTACAATCAGGGTGTGGGCACTGAAGCTTTCTTT.

This clonotype has just a few counts. The V and J genes are TRBV12-3 or TRBV12-4 and TRBJ1-2; D is possibly TRBD1 (6 bases). The CDR3 is made up of 15 amino acids. The ends were cut back, 3 bases at V and 7 bases at J, with 18 bases in the middle. The CDR3 DNA reads TGTGCCAGCAGTTTCGGACAGTCTCGTGGTGGTGGCTACACCTTC. This translates into CASSFGQSRGGGYTF.

The chain uses TRBV20-1 and TRBJ2-4; D call uncertain. V gave up 3 bases and J gave up 0 bases, with 12 bases separating them. CDR3 length: 15 residues. CDR1 and CDR2 from the germline V gene are DFQATT and SNEGSKA (reference sequence). This CDR3 is CSASGQTLAKNIQYF. CDR3 sequence (DNA): TGCAGTGCTAGTGGCCAGACACTAGCCAAAAACATTCAGTACTTC.

The chain couples TRBV24-1 to TRBJ2-6; maybe TRBD1 (5 bases). CDR3 size: 16 residues. Germline values: CDR1 KGHDR, CDR2 SFDVKD. Trimming left V 6 bases short and J 0 bases short, with 11 bases between. In DNA form, the CDR3 reads TGTGCCACCAGTCCAGGGCTCTTCTCTGGGGCCAACGTCCTGACTTTC. As protein: CATSPGLFSGANVLTF.

This clonotype occurred a few times. The chain links TRBV4-3 to TRBJ2-5, with unresolved D. Germline V CDR1 and CDR2: LGHNA, YSLEER. CDR3 length equals 15 residues. V lost 2 bases and J lost 9, with 19 bases in between. CDR3 DNA: TGCGCCAGCAGCCAAACGGCTCGGTTAAATTTGTCCCAGTACTTC. Protein sequence: CASSQTARLNLSQYF.

This clonotype was picked up many times. J is TRBJ1-1 and V is TRBV12-3 or TRBV12-4, with no clear D. This CDR3 comprises 13 residues. V was pared by 6 bases and J by 1 base, with 9 bases between. CDR3 amino acids: CASSSGWNTEAFF. The DNA of the CDR3 is TGTGCCAGCAGCTCCGGCTGGAACACTGAAGCTTTCTTT.

This clonotype has a handful of counts. The gene calls are TRBV20-1 and TRBJ1-1; D is possibly TRBD1 (5 bases). V was pared by 5 bases and J by 8 bases, with 12 bases between. Per the germline V gene, CDR1 is DFQATT and CDR2 is SNEGSKA (reference sequence). The CDR3 length is 11 residues. The CDR3 reads CSADRRGEAFF. CDR3 sequence (DNA): TGCAGTGCTGACCGGCGGGGGGAAGCTTTCTTT.

This clonotype was observed a few times. The rearrangement links TRBV27 to TRBJ2-7, with D unclear. Germline CDR1 reads MNHEY; CDR2 reads SMNVEV (reference sequence). Trimming cost V 8 bases and J 2 bases, with 10 bases left between them. This CDR3 comprises 12 residues. The DNA of the CDR3 is TGTGCCAGCGGCTGGGCCGCCTACGAGCAGTACTTC. Encoded protein: CASGWAAYEQYF.

This clonotype was counted many times. V usage is TRBV7-2 and J usage is TRBJ2-1; a possible D gene is TRBD2 (6 bases). The CDR3 length is 12 residues. CDR1 SGHTA and CDR2 FQGNSA come from the germline V gene. Trimming took 5 bases from V and 6 from J, leaving 8 bases between them. The CDR3 sequence: CASSPGVNEQFF. Here the CDR3 DNA reads TGTGCCAGCAGCCCGGGGGTCAATGAGCAGTTCTTC.

This clonotype was recorded at least ten times. The CDR3: CASSLAFDWRGTGANVLTF. CDR3 nucleotide sequence: TGCGCCAGCAGCTTGGCCTTTGATTGGAGAGGGACCGGGGCCAACGTCCTGACTTTC. This chain uses TRBV5-1 with TRBJ2-6; tentatively, D is TRBD1 or TRBD2 (5 bases each). Germline values: CDR1 SGHRS, CDR2 YFSETQ. There are 19 residues in the CDR3. The V gene lost 0 bases and the J gene lost 4 bases, with 20 bases spanning the gap.

This clonotype turned up a few times. Here the CDR3 reads CAISDASGGTTGELFF. The CDR3 DNA follows: TGTGCCATCAGTGACGCTAGCGGGGGTACCACCGGGGAGCTGTTTTTT. The chain employs TRBV10-3 and TRBJ2-2, with 10 nucleotides matching TRBD2. The germline CDR1 and CDR2 sequences are ENHRY and SYGVKD. CDR3 length: 16 amino acids. The V and J ends lost 3 bases and 4 bases, in that order; junction bases with no gene match: 5.

This sequence joins TRBV7-8 and TRBJ1-1; 8 positions agree with TRBD1. V lost 6 bases, J lost 0 bases, and 6 bases stayed unmatched. CDR1 SGHVS and CDR2 FQNEAQ come from the germline V gene. The CDR3 is 15 residues long. CDR3 protein: CASRLRQGLNTEAFF. CDR3 nucleotides: TGTGCCAGCAGATTAAGACAGGGGTTGAACACTGAAGCTTTCTTT.

V gene TRBV29-1 combines with J gene TRBJ1-1, with 10 bases identical to TRBD1. CDR3 length: 14 residues. Looked up from germline, CDR1 is SQVTM and CDR2 is ANQGSEA. V shed 6 bases and J 0 bases; nucleotides not matched to a gene: 4. The DNA of the CDR3 is TGCAGCGTGGACAGGGGGGCCGTGAACACTGAAGCTTTCTTT. It translates to CSVDRGAVNTEAFF.